This section outlines one T cell receptor beta chain sequence together with its context. What it recognizes is unknown. The data were obtained in a study of cytomegalovirus exposure and HLA in healthy donors. Some clones are missing from TCRdb's copy, which holds only in-frame ones; the method was immunoSEQ multiplex PCR. This sample has hundreds of thousands of clones, with roughly 88% found just once. Points from the study as a whole: There were a few CMV-associated chains whose specificity for CMV antigens was confirmed in vitro.

Material for sequencing was PBMCs. The TCR was taken from a woman aged 25 to 39 in good health and CMV-seronegative.

For the CDR3, the DNA is TGTGCCAGCAGTTGGGGCAGTTCAGCGGGAGATGTTCACGAGCAGTACTTC. It translates to CASSWGSSAGDVHEQYF. The chain employs TRBV28 and TRBJ2-7, with 8 positions matching TRBD2. The CDR3 consists of 17 residues. The germline V gene has CDR1 MDHEN and CDR2 SYDVKM. The junction had 16 bases not matched to a gene; V was cut back by 4 bases and J by 5 bases.